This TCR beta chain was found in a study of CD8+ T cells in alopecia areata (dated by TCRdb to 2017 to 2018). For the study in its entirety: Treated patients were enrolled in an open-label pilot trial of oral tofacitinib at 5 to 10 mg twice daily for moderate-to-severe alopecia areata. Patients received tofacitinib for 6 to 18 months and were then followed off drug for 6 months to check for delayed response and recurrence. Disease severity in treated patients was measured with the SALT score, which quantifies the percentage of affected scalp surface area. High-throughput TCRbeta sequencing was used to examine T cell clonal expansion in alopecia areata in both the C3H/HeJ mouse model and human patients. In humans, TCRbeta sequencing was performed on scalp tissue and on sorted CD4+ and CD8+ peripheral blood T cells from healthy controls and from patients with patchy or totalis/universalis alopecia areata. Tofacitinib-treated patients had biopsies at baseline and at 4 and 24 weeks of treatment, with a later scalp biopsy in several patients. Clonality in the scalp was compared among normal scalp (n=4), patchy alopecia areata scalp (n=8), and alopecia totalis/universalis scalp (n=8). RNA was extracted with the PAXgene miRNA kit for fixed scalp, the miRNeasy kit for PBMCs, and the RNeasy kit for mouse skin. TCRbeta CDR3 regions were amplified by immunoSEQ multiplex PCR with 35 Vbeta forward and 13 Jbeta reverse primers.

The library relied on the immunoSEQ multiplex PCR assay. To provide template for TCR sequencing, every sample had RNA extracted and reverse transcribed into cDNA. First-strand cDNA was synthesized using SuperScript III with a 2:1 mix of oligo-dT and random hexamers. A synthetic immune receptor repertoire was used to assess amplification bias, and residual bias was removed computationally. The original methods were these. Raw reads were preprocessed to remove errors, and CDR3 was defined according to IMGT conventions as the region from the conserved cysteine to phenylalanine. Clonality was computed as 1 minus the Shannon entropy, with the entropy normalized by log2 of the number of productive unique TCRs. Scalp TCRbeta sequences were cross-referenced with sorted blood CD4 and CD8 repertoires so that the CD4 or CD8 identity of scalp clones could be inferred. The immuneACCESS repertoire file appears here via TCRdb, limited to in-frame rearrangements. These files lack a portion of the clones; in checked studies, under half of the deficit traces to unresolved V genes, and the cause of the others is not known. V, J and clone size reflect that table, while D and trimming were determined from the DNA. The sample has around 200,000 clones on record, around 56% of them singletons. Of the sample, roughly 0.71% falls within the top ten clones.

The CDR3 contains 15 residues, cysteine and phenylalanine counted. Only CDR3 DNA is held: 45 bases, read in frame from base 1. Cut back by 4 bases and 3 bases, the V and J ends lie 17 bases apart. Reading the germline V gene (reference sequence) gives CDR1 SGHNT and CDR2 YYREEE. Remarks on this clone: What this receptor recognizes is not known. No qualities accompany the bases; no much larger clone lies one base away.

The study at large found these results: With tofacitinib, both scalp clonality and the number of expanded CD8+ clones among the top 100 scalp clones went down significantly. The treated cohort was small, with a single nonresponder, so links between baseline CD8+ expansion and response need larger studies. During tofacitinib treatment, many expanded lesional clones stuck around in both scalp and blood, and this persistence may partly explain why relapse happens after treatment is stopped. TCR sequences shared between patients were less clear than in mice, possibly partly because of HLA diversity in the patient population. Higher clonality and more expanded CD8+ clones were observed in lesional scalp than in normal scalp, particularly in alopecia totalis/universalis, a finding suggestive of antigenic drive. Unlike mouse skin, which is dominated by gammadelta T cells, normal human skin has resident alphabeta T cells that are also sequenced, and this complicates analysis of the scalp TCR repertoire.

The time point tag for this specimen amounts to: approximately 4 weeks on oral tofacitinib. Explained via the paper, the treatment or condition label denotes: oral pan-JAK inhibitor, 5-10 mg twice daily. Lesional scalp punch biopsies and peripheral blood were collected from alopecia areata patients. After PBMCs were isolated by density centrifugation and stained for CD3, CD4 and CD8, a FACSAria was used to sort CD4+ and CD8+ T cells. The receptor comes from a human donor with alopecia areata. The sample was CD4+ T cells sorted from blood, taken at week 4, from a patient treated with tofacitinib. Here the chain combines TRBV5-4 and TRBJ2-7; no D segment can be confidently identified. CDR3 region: CASSPEVGRSYEQYF. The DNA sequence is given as TGTGCCAGCAGCCCGGAAGTTGGACGGAGCTACGAGCAGTACTTC.